Only one count was recorded for the clone carrying this T cell receptor beta chain. Antigen unknown. The CDR3 runs to 18 residues. With 3 bases removed from V and 5 bases from J, the gap between germline ends came to 26 bases. CDR1 LGHNA and CDR2 YNFKEQ come from the germline V gene. The data derive from a study of long-term antiretroviral therapy in people with HIV. Study-level points and caveats: ART adherence, viral resistance and therapy changes went unrecorded.

Researchers ran immunoSEQ v3.0 at survey level. Sequencing aimed at roughly 35,000-55,000 T-cell genomes per sample. Sequencing used immunoSEQ multiplex PCR; TCRdb keeps in-frame clones, though not all of them. The sample has tens of thousands of clones, 65% to 90% seen once. Each donor provided at least one pre-ART PBMC sample and at least two post-ART PBMC samples. The chain combines TRBV4-2 with TRBJ2-7, with D perhaps TRBD1 (5 bases). The source material was unsorted PBMCs, sampled 0.1 years before starting antiretroviral therapy. The sequence was obtained from a man aged 18 to 30 with HIV. CDR3 DNA: TGTGCCAGCAGCCACCCCCTCCAAGGGCAGGGCCCAACCAACGAGCAGTACTTC. Residues: CASSHPLQGQGPTNEQYF.